Listed below are T cell receptor beta chains from one sample, sequenced in a study of Ad26.COV2.S vaccination and SARS-CoV-2 variants. Data came from immunoSEQ multiplex PCR; TCRdb stores just in-frame clones and leaves some out. In the table there are about 680,000 clones, more than 80% of which are singletons. The sequencing here drew on peripheral blood, taken in a trial of Ad26.COV2.S vaccine versus placebo. The receptors come from a person aged 18-65 years who received the Ad26.COV2.S COVID-19 vaccine or a placebo. Both conserved end residues are part of each CDR3. The D gene is left open where the match is weak. Clone sizes are given selectively: once, few, many, or a class where the clone is expanded.

>.|14|TRBJ1-6|TRBV6-2/TRBV6-3|.
CASSYGNRESPLHF
TGTGCCAGCAGTTACGGGAACAGGGAATCACCCCTCCACTTT
>TRBD1|14|TRBJ2-7|TRBV14|.
CASTAGQGAWEQYF
TGTGCCAGCACCGCGGGACAGGGGGCCTGGGAGCAGTACTTC
>TRBD1|15|TRBJ2-5|TRBV6-2/TRBV6-3|.
CASSYGTGGVETQYF
TGTGCCAGCAGTTACGGAACAGGGGGAGTGGAGACCCAGTACTTC
>.|13|TRBJ2-7|TRBV6-5|.
CASSPTGPYEQYF
TGTGCCAGCAGTCCTACAGGGCCCTACGAGCAGTACTTC
>.|13|TRBJ2-1|TRBV18|.
CASSPPITSEQFF
TGTGCCAGCTCACCACCGATAACTAGCGAGCAGTTCTTC
>.|13|TRBJ2-7|TRBV30|.
CALAQEWDYEQYF
TGTGCCTTGGCCCAAGAGTGGGACTACGAGCAGTACTTC
>.|11|TRBJ1-6|TRBV6-5|.
CASSYRSTLHF
TGTGCCAGCAGTTACCGAAGTACCCTCCACTTT
>.|11|TRBJ1-3|TRBV10-1|.
CASTPRNTIYF
TGCGCCAGCACCCCACGAAACACCATATATTTT
>TRBD1|14|TRBJ2-5|TRBV19|.
CASSMDRAKETQYF
TGTGCCAGTAGTATGGACAGGGCGAAAGAGACCCAGTACTTC
>TRBD2|16|TRBJ2-7|TRBV5-1|.
CASSLRVGGTSYEQYF
TGCGCCAGCAGCTTGAGGGTCGGGGGGACGAGCTACGAGCAGTACTTC
>TRBD1|13|TRBJ1-1|TRBV29-1|.
CSAGDSRATEAFF
TGCAGCGCGGGGGACAGTCGGGCCACTGAAGCTTTCTTT
>.|15|TRBJ2-1|TRBV27|.
CASSPNRKGYNEQFF
TGTGCCAGCAGTCCTAACAGAAAAGGATACAATGAGCAGTTCTTC
>TRBD2|15|TRBJ2-7|TRBV5-4|.
CASSLGLAESYEQYF
TGTGCCAGCAGCCTAGGACTAGCGGAGTCCTACGAGCAGTACTTC
>TRBD2|15|TRBJ2-3|TRBV6-5|.
CASRRGGHIPSTQYF
TGTGCCAGCCGTAGGGGAGGGCATATCCCCAGTACGCAGTATTTT
>.|13|TRBJ1-1|TRBV7-9|.
CASSFTGTTEAFF
TGTGCCAGCAGCTTTACAGGGACCACTGAAGCTTTCTTT
>.|15|TRBJ2-7|TRBV19|once
CASSITPAVSYEQYF
TGTGCCAGTAGCATCACCCCCGCCGTCTCCTACGAGCAGTACTTC